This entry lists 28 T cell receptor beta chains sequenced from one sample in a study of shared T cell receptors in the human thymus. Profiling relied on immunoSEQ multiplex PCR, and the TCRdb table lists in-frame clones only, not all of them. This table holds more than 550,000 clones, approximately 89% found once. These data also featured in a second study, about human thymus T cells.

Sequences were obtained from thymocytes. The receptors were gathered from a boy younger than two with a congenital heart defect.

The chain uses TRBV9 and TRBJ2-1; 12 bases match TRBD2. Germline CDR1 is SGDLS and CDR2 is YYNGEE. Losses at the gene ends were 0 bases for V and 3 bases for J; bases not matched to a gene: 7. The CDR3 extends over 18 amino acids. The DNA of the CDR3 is TGTGCCAGCAGCGTAGGGGGGCCTAGCGGGAGGGTCTACAATGAGCAGTTCTTC. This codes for CASSVGGPSGRVYNEQFF.

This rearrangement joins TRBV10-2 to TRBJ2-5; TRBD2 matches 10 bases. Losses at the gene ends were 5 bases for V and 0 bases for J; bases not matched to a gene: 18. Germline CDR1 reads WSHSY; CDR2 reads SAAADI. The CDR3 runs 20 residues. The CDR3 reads CASSRQGRYSSGRNQETQYF. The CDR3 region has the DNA TGCGCCAGCAGTCGACAGGGCCGTTACTCTAGCGGGAGAAACCAAGAGACCCAGTACTTC.

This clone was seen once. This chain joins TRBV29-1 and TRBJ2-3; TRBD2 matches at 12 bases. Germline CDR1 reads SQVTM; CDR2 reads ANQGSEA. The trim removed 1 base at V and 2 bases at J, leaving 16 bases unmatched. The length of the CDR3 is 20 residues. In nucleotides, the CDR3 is TGCAGCGTTGAAGTGATGGGACTAGCGGGCCCTCGGGGTCTCACAGATACGCAGTATTTT. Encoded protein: CSVEVMGLAGPRGLTDTQYF.

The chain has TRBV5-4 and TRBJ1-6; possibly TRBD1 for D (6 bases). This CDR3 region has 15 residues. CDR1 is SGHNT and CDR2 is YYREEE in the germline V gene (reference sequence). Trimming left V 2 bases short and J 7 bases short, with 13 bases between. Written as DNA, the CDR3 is TGTGCCAGCAGCTTTCTCCAGGGGCCGAATTCACCCCTCCACTTT. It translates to CASSFLQGPNSPLHF.

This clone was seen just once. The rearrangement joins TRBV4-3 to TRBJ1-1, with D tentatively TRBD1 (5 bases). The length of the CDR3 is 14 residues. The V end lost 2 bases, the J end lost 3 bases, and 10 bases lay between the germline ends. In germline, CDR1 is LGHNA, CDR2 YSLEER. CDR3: CASSQNKGDTEAFF. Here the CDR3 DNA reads TGCGCCAGCAGCCAAAATAAAGGGGACACTGAAGCTTTCTTT.

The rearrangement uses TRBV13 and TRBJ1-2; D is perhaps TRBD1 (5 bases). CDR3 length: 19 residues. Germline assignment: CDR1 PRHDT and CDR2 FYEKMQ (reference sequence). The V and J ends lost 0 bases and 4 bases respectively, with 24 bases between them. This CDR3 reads CASSLGGWGACRFAYGYTF. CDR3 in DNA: TGTGCCAGCAGCTTAGGCGGATGGGGCGCGTGTAGGTTCGCCTATGGCTACACCTTC.

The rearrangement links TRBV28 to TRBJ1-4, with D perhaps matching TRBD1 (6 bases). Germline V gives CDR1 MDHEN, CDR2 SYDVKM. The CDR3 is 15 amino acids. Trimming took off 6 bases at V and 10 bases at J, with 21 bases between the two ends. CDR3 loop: CASSTTGNEKGKLFF. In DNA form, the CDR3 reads TGTGCCAGCAGCACCACAGGGAACGAGAAGGGAAAACTGTTTTTT. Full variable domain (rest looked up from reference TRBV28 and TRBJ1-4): DVKVTQSSRYLVKRTGEKVFLECVQDMDHENMFWYRQDPGLGLRLIYFSYDVKMKEKGDIPEGYSVSREKKERFSLILESASTNQTSMYLCASSTTGNEKGKLFFGSGTQLSVL.

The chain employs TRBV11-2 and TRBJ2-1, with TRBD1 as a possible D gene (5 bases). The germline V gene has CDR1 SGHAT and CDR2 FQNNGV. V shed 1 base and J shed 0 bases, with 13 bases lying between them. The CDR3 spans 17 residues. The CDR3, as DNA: TGTGCCAGCAGCTTAGTACGGTCCAGGGTCTCCTACAATGAGCAGTTCTTC. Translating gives CASSLVRSRVSYNEQFF.

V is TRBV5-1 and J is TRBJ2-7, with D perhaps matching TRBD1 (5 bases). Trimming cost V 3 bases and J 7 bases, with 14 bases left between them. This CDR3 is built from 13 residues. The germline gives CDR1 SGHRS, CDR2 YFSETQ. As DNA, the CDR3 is TGCGCCAGCAGCTCCCGACAGCCTGGGGAGCAGTACTTC. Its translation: CASSSRQPGEQYF.

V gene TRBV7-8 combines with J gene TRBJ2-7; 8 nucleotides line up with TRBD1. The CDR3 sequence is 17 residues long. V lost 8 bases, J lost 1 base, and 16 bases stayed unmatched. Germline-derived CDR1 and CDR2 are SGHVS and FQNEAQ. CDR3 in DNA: TGTGCCAGCCGTAATCTCTCTACGGACAGGGTTTCCTACGAGCAGTACTTC. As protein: CASRNLSTDRVSYEQYF.

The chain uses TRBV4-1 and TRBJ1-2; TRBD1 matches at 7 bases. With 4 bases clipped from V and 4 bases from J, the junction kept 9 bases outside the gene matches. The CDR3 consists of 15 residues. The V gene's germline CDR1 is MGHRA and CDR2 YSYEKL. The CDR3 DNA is TGCGCCAGCAGCCCAGTAGGGGGACAGACCTATGGCTACACCTTC. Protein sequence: CASSPVGGQTYGYTF.

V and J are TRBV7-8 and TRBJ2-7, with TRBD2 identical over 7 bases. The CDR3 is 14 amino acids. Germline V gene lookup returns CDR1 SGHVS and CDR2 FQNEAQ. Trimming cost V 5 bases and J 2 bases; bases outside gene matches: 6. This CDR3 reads CASSRTGTTYEQYF. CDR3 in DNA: TGTGCCAGCAGCCGGACCGGGACTACCTACGAGCAGTACTTC. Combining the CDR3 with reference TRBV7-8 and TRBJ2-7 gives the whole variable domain GAGVSQSPRYKVAKRGQDVALRCDPISGHVSLFWYQQALGQGPEFLTYFQNEAQLDKSGLPSDRFFAERPEGSVSTLKIQRTQQEDSAVYLCASSRTGTTYEQYFGPGTRLTVT.

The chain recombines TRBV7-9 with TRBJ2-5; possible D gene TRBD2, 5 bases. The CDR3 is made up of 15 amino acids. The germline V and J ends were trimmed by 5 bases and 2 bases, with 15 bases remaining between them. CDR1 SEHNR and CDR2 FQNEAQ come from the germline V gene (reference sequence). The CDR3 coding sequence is TGTGCCAGCAGCCCCCGGAGAGGGAATCAAGAGACCCAGTACTTC. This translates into CASSPRRGNQETQYF.

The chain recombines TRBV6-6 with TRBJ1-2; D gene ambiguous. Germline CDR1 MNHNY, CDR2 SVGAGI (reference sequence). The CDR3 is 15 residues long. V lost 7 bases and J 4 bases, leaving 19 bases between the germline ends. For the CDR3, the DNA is TGTGCCAGCATATGGGCCCCGGATTATTTCTATGGCTACACCTTC. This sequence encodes CASIWAPDYFYGYTF.

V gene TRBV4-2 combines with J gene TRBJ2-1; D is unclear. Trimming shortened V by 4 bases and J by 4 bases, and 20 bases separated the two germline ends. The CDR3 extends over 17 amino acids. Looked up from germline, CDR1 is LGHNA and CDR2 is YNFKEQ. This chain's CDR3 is CASSPVPTSGKYNEQFF. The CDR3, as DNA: TGTGCCAGCAGCCCCGTACCGACTTCCGGCAAATACAATGAGCAGTTCTTC.

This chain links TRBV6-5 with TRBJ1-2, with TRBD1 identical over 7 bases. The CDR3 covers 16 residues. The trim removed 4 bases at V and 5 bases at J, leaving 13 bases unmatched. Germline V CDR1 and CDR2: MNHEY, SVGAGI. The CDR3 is CASSSQYPWDSYGYTF. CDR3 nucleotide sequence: TGTGCCAGCAGTTCCCAATACCCCTGGGACAGTTATGGCTACACCTTC.

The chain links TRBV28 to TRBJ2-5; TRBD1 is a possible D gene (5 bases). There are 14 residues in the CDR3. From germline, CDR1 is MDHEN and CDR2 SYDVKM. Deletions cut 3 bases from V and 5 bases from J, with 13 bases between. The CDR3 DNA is TGTGCCAGCAGTTTGGGGCAGGGAAAGGAGACCCAGTACTTC. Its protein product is CASSLGQGKETQYF.

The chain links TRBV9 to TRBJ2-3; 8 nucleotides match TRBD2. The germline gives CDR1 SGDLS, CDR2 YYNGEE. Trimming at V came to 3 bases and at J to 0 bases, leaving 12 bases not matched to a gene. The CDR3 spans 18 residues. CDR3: CASSGGYSGAPSTDTQYF. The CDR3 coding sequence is TGTGCCAGCAGCGGGGGCTATAGCGGGGCGCCTAGCACAGATACGCAGTATTTT.

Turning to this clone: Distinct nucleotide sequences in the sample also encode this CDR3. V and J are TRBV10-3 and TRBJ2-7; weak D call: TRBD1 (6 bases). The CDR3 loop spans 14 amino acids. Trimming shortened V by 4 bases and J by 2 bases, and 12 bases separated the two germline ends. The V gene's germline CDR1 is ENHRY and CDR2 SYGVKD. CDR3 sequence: CAISVGQGTYEQYF. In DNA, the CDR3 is TGTGCCATCAGTGTAGGCCAGGGGACCTACGAGCAGTACTTC.

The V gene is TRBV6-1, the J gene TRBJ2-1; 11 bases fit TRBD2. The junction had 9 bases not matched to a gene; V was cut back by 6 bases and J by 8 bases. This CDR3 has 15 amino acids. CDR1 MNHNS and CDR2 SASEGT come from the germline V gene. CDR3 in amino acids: CASRLGLAERDEQFF. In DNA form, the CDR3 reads TGTGCCAGCAGGTTGGGACTAGCGGAGCGGGATGAGCAGTTCTTC.

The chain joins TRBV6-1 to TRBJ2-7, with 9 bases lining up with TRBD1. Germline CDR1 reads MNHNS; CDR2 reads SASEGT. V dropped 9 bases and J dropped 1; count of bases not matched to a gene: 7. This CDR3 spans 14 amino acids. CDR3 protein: CASLGQGLSYEQYF. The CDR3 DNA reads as TGTGCCAGTCTTGGACAGGGGTTGTCCTACGAGCAGTACTTC.

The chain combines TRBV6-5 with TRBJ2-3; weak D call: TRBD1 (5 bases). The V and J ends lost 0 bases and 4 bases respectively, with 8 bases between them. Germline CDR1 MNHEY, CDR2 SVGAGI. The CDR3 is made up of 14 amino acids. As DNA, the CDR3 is TGTGCCAGCAGTTACTCAGGGGTTCCAGATACGCAGTATTTT. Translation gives CASSYSGVPDTQYF.

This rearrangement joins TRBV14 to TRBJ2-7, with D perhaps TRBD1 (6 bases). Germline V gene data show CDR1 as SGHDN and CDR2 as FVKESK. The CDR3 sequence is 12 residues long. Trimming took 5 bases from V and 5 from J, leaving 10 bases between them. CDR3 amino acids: CASSKQGDEQYF. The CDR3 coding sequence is TGTGCCAGCAGCAAACAGGGCGACGAGCAGTACTTC.

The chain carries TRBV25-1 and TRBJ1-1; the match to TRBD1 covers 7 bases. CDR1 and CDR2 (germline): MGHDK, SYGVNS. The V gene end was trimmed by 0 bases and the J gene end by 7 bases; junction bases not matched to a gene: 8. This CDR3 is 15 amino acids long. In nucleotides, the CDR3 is TGTGCCAGCAGTGAATATGCGCAGGGGGAAATTGAAGCTTTCTTT. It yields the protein CASSEYAQGEIEAFF.

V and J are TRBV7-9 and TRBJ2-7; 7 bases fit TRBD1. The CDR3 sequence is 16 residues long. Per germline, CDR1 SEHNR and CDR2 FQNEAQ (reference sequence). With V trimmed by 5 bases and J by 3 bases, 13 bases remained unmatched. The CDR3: CASSRYGDSPNYEQYF. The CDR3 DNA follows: TGTGCCAGCAGCCGATATGGGGACAGCCCGAACTACGAGCAGTACTTC.

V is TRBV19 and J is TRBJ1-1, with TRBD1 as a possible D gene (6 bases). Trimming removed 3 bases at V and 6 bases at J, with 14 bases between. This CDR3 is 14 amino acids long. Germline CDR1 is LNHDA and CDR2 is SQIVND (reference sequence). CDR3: CASSIIQGSAEAFF. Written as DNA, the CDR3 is TGTGCCAGTAGTATTATTCAGGGGTCCGCTGAAGCTTTCTTT.

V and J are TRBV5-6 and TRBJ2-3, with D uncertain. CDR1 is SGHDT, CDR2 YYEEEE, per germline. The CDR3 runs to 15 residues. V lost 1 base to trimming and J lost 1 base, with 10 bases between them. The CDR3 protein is CASSLRREGTDTQYF. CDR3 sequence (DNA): TGTGCCAGCAGCTTGAGGCGAGAGGGCACAGATACGCAGTATTTT.

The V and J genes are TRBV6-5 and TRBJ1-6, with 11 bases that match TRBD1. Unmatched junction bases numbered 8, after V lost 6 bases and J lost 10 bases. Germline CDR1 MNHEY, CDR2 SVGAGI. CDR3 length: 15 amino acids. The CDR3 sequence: CASRSPGTGGSPLHF. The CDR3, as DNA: TGTGCCAGCAGATCTCCCGGGACAGGGGGATCACCCCTCCACTTT.